The source of this TCR beta chain is a study of regulatory T cells in long-lasting Graves disease listed by TCRdb under 2021. Study-wide context: Newly diagnosed Graves' disease patients had taken antithyroid drugs for less than 3 months. A total of about 35 samples underwent TCR sequencing: approximately 13 from persistent and roughly 20 from newly diagnosed Graves' disease patients. The study was conducted in China and was registered as a clinical trial. Peripheral blood TCR sequencing and RNA sequencing compared persistent Graves' disease patients with newly diagnosed Graves' disease patients.

The time point label, as the study defines it: newly diagnosed GD, antithyroid drugs for less than 3 months. For both TCR sequencing and RNA sequencing, RNA was extracted from PBMCs in TRIzol. The diagnosis of Graves' disease was made according to American Thyroid Association guidelines. Patients were recruited from an endocrinology department in Xi'an, China. From each patient, 7.5 to 10 milliliters of peripheral blood was collected into an EDTA anticoagulant tube. Ficoll Paque Plus density gradient separation was used to isolate PBMCs, and no further T cell sorting was performed. RNA quality was checked with an Agilent 2100 Bioanalyzer and agarose gel, and concentration with a NanoDrop 2000. This clonotype came up many times. Its antigen is unknown. Base-call qualities are not available, and no considerably larger clone is one nucleotide away. V loses 5 bases of germline sequence and J loses 2 bases, and the interval between the two ends is 16 bases. The CDR3 runs 16 amino acids, cysteine and phenylalanine included. Only the CDR3 part of the read is kept: 48 bases, read in frame from the first base. The germline V gene sets CDR1 to MDHEN and CDR2 to SYDVKM.

The research as a whole found: The authors acknowledged the small sample size as a limitation that may reduce accuracy. Sequencing and analysis were restricted to the TCR beta chain. Persistent Graves' disease patients showed lower TCR Shannon entropy and fewer highly expanded clones than newly diagnosed patients, suggesting clonal expansion. Because the primary lesion, thyroid tissue, could not be accessed, the study looked at peripheral blood alone. Patients with persistent disease shared more public clonotypes (about 2,900) than newly diagnosed patients did (approximately 990). Persistent disease showed preferential use of TRBV28, TRBJ1-2 and TRBJ2-5, whereas newly diagnosed disease favored TRBV20-1 and TRBJ2-1.

Library prep was done by multiplex PCR. The sample was run on an Illumina HiSeq 4000. CDR3 regions were amplified by Arm-PCR with iRepertoire HTBI primers to construct TCR beta libraries. Before sequencing, the PCR products went through gel purification. On the authors' methods: Gene usage analysis of CDR3 amino acid clonotypes relied on the 55 to 80 TRBV and 13 to 15 TRBJ segments identified across samples. Filtered high-quality paired reads were merged into contigs using COPE and FqMerger. BLAST was used to align contigs to IMGT TRBV, TRBD and TRBJ reference genes, with CDR3 defined following IMGT. Any clonotype with a frequency above 0.1% was classified as a highly expanded clone. Repertoire diversity was measured by Shannon entropy, and V-J evenness by the Gini coefficient. Clonotypes shared by more than one individual were considered public. The raw public data were reprocessed by TCRdb itself: fastp quality trimming at Q25, MiXCR clonotype calling, in-frame beta chains only. Entries that share a CDR3 protein sequence are merged under the most common genes and DNA. None of the V and J calls come from the authors' own analysis; TCRdb made them. This sample lists about 320,000 distinct CDR3 sequences; 18% were detected once. More than 30% of the sample belongs to the ten largest clones.

The source was peripheral blood mononuclear cells (PBMCs), collected at new diagnosis, from a patient treated with antithyroid drugs. The receptor comes from a female donor with Graves disease. Recombination connected TRBV28 to TRBJ1-5; TRBD1 is a possible D gene, resting on 6 matching bases. The DNA sequence is given as TGTGCCAGCAGTCTACCCAGGGGTGAGGGCAATCAGCCCCAGCATTTT. The translation is CASSLPRGEGNQPQHF.